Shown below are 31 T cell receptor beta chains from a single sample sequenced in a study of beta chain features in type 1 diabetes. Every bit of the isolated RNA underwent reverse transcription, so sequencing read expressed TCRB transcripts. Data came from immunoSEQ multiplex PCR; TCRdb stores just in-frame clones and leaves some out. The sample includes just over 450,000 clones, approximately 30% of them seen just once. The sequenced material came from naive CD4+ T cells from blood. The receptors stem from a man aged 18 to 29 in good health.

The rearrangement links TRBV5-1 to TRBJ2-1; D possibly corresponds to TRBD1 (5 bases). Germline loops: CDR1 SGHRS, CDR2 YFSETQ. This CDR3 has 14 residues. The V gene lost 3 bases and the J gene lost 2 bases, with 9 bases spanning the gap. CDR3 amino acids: CASSSHRTYNEQFF. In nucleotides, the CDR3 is TGCGCCAGCAGCTCCCACAGGACCTACAATGAGCAGTTCTTC. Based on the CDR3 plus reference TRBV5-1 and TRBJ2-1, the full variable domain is KAGVTQTPRYLIKTRGQQVTLSCSPISGHRSVSWYQQTPGQGLQFLFEYFSETQRNKGNFPGRFSGRQFSNSRSEMNVSTLELGDSALYLCASSSHRTYNEQFFGPGTRLTVL.

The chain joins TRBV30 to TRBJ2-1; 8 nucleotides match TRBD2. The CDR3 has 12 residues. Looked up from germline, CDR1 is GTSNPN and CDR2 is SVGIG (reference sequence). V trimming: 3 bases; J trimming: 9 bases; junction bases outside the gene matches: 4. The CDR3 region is CAWSGLAGEQFF. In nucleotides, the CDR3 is TGTGCCTGGAGCGGACTAGCTGGTGAGCAGTTCTTC.

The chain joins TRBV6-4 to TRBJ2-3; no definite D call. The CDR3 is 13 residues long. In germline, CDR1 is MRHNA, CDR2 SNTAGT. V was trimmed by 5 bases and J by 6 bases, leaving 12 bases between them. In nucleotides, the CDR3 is TGTGCCAGCAGTAATGCTGACTCCGATACGCAGTATTTT. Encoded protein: CASSNADSDTQYF.

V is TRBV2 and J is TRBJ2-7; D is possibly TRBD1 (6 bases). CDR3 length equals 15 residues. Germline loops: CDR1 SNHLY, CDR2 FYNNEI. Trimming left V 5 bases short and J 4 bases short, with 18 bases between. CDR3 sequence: CASSPQGIKGYEQYF. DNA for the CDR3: TGTGCCAGCAGTCCACAGGGTATTAAGGGGTACGAGCAGTACTTC. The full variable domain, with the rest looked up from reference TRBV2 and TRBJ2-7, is EPEVTQTPSHQVTQMGQEVILRCVPISNHLYFYWYRQILGQKVEFLVSFYNNEISEKSEIFDDQFSVERPDGSNFTLKIRSTKLEDSAMYFCASSPQGIKGYEQYFGPGTRLTVT.

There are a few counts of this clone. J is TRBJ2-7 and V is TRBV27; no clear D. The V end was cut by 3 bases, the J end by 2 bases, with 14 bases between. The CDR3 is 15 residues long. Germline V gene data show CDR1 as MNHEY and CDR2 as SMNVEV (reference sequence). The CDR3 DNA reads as TGTGCCAGCAGTTTCGAGATCACTACACCCTACGAGCAGTACTTC. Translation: CASSFEITTPYEQYF.

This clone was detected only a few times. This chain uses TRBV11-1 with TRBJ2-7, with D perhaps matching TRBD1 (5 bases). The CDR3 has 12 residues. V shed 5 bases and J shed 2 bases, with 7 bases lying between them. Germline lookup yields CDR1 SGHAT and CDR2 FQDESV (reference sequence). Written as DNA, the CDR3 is TGTGCCAGCAGCCAGGGCACCTACGAGCAGTACTTC. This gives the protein CASSQGTYEQYF. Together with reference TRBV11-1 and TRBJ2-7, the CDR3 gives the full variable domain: EAEVAQSPRYKITEKSQAVAFWCDPISGHATLYWYRQILGQGPELLVQFQDESVVDDSQLPKDRFSAERLKGVDSTLKIQPAELGDSAMYLCASSQGTYEQYFGPGTRLTVT.

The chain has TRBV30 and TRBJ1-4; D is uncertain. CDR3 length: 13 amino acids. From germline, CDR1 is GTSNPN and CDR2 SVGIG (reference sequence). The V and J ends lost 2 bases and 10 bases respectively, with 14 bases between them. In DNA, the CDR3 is TGTGCCTGGAGTAGGCGAACGAGTGGAAAACTGTTTTTT. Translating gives CAWSRRTSGKLFF. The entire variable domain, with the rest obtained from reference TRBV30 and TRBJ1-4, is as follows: SQTIHQWPATLVQPVGSPLSLECTVEGTSNPNLYWYRQAAGRGLQLLFYSVGIGQISSEVPQNLSASRPQDRQFILSSKKLLLSDSGFYLCAWSRRTSGKLFFGSGTQLSVL.

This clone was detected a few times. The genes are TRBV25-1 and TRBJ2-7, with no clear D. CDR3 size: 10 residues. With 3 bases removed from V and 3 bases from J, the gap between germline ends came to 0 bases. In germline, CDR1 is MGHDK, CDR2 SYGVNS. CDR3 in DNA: TGTGCCAGCAGTGACTACGAGCAGTACTTC. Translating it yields CASSDYEQYF.

CDR3 coding DNA: TGTGCCAGCGCAGGTCCTACCTACGAGCAGTACTTC. Translated: CASAGPTYEQYF. V gene TRBV19 combines with J gene TRBJ2-7; D not certain. Germline lookup yields CDR1 LNHDA and CDR2 SQIVND (reference sequence). The CDR3 runs 12 residues. Trimming took off 9 bases at V and 2 bases at J, with 11 bases between the two ends.

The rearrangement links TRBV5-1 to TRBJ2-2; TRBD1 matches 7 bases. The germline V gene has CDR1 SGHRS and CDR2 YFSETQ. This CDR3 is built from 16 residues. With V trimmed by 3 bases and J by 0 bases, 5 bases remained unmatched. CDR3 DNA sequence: TGCGCCAGCAGCTACCGGACAGGAGCGAACACCGGGGAGCTGTTTTTT. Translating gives CASSYRTGANTGELFF.

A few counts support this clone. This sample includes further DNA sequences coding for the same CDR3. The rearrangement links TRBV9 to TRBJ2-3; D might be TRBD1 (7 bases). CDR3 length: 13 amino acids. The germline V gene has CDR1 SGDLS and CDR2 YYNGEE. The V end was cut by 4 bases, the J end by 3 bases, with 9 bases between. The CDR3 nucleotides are TGTGCCAGCAGCCCAGGGGGGACAGATACGCAGTATTTT. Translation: CASSPGGTDTQYF.

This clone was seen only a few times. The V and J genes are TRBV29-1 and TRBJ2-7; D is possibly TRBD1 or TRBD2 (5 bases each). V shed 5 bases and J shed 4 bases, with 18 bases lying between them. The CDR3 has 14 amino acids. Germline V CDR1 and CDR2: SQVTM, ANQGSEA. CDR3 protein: CSVKEPRDGYEQYF. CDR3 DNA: TGCAGCGTTAAGGAGCCCCGGGACGGTTACGAGCAGTACTTC.

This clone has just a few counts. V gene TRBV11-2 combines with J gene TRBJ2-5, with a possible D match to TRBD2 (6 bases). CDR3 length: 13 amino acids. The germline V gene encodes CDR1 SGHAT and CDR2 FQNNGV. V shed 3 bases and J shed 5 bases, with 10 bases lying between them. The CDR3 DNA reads TGTGCCAGCAGCTTCGGGAGAGGGGAGACCCAGTACTTC. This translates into CASSFGRGETQYF.

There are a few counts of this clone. The CDR3 nucleotides are TGTGCCAGCAGTGCGTCCTACGACAATGAGCAGTTCTTC. It encodes CASSASYDNEQFF. The rearrangement uses TRBV25-1 and TRBJ2-1; D is unclear. The CDR3 consists of 13 residues. Germline V gene sequence: CDR1 MGHDK, CDR2 SYGVNS. The V gene lost 4 bases and the J gene lost 5 bases, with 9 bases spanning the gap.

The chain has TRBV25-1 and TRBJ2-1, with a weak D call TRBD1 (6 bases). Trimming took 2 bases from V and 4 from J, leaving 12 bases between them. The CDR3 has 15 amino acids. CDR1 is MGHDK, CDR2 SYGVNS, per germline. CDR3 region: CASSERGGGYNEQFF. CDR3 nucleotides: TGTGCCAGCAGTGAACGAGGGGGTGGGTACAATGAGCAGTTCTTC.

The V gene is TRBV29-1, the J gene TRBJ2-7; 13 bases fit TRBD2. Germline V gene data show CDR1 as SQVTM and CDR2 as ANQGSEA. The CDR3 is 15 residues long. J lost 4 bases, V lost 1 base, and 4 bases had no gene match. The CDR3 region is CSVEGTSGSWYEQYF. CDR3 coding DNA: TGCAGCGTTGAAGGGACTAGCGGGAGTTGGTACGAGCAGTACTTC.

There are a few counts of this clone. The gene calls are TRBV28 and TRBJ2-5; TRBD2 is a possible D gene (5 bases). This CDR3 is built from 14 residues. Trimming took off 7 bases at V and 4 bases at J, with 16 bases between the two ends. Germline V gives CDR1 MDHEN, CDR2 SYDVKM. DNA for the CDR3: TGTGCCAGCAATGGAGTAGGACTCGGAGAGACCCAGTACTTC. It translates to CASNGVGLGETQYF.

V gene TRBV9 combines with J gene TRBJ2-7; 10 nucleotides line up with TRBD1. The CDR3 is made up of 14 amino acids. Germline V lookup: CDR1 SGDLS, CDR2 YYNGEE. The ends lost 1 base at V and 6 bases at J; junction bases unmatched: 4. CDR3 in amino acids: CASSVLDRGIEQYF. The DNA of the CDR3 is TGTGCCAGCAGCGTACTGGACAGGGGGATCGAGCAGTACTTC.

The CDR3 protein is CASSALGLSPGELFF. As DNA, the CDR3 is TGTGCCAGCAGTGCTCTAGGACTCAGTCCGGGGGAGCTGTTTTTT. The chain has TRBV25-1 and TRBJ2-2, with TRBD2 as a possible D gene (5 bases). Deletions cut 4 bases from V and 8 bases from J, with 17 bases between. CDR1 is MGHDK, CDR2 SYGVNS, per germline. The CDR3 length is 15 residues.

CDR3 nucleotide sequence: TGCAGCGTTGCACAGGGAAACATTCAGTACTTC. As protein: CSVAQGNIQYF. The J gene is TRBJ2-4, the V gene TRBV29-1; TRBD1 is a possible D gene (6 bases). Germline V gene sequence: CDR1 SQVTM, CDR2 ANQGSEA. This CDR3 comprises 11 residues. V gave up 4 bases and J gave up 6 bases, with 7 bases separating them.

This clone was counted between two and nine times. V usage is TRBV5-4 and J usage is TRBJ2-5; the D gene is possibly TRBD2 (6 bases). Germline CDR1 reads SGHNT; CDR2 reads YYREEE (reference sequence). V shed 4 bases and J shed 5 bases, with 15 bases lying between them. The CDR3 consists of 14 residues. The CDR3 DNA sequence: TGTGCCAGCAGCCCGACGGGGGTTAGGGAGACCCAGTACTTC. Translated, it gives CASSPTGVRETQYF.

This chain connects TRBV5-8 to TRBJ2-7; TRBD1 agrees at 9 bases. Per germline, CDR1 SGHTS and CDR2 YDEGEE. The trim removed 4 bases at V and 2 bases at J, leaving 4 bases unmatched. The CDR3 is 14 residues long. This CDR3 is CASSRRTGAYEQYF. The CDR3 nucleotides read TGTGCCAGCAGCCGACGGACAGGGGCCTACGAGCAGTACTTC.

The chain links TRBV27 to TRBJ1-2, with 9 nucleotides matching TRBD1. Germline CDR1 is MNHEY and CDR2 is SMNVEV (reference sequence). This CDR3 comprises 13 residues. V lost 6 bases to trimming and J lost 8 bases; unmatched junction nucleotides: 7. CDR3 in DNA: TGTGCCAGCAGACCCACAGGGGGCAACGGCTACACCTTC. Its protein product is CASRPTGGNGYTF.

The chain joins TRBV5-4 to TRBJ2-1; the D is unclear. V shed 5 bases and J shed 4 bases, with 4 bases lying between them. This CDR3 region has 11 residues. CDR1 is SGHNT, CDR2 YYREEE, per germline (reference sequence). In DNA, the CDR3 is TGTGCCAGCAGGTTGTACAATGAGCAGTTCTTC. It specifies CASRLYNEQFF.

DNA of the CDR3: TGCGCCAGCAGCCCCCGGGCAGTCGGGGAGCTGTTTTTT. Translation gives CASSPRAVGELFF. V gene TRBV4-1 combines with J gene TRBJ2-2; D not resolved. The CDR3 length is 13 residues. The germline gives CDR1 MGHRA, CDR2 YSYEKL. The V gene lost 4 bases and the J gene lost 7 bases, with 10 bases spanning the gap.

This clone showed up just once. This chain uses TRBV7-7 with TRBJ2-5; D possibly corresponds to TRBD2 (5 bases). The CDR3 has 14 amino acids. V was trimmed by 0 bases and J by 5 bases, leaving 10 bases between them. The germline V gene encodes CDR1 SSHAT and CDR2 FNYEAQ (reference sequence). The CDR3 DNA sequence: TGTGCCAGCAGCTTAGCAGGACTTGGTGAGACCCAGTACTTC. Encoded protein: CASSLAGLGETQYF. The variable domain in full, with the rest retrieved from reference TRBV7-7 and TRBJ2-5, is GAGVSQSPRYKVTKRGQDVTLRCDPISSHATLYWYQQALGQGPEFLTYFNYEAQPDKSGLPSDRFSAERPEGSISTLTIQRTEQRDSAMYRCASSLAGLGETQYFGPGTRLLVL.

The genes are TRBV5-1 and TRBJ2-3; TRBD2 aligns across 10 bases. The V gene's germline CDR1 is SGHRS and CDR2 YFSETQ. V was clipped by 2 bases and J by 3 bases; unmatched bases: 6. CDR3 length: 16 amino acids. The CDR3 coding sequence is TGCGCCAGCAGCTTTCTAGCGGGGGAGATTACAGATACGCAGTATTTT. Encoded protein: CASSFLAGEITDTQYF. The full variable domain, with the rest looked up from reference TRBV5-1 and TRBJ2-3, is KAGVTQTPRYLIKTRGQQVTLSCSPISGHRSVSWYQQTPGQGLQFLFEYFSETQRNKGNFPGRFSGRQFSNSRSEMNVSTLELGDSALYLCASSFLAGEITDTQYFGPGTRLTVL.

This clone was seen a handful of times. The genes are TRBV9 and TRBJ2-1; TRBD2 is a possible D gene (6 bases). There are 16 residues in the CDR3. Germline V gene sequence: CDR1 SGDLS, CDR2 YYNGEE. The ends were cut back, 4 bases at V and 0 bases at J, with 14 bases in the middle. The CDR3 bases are TGTGCCAGCAGCTCGCAAGCGGGTAGCTCCTACAATGAGCAGTTCTTC. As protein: CASSSQAGSSYNEQFF.

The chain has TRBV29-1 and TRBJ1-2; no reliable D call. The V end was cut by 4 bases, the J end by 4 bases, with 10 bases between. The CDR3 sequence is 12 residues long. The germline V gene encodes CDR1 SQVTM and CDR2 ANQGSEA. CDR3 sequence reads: CSVGMSGYGYTF. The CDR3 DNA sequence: TGCAGCGTTGGGATGTCTGGCTATGGCTACACCTTC.

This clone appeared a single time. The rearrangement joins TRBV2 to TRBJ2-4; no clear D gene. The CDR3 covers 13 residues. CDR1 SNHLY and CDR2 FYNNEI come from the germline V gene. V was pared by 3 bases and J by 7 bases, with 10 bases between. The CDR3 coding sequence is TGTGCCAGCAGTGATAACACAGCCAACATTCAGTACTTC. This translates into CASSDNTANIQYF.

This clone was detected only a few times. The CDR3 is CSVSTGTANYNEQFF. The CDR3 nucleotides are TGCAGCGTATCAACCGGGACGGCGAACTACAATGAGCAGTTCTTC. The rearrangement joins TRBV29-1 to TRBJ2-1, with D perhaps assigned TRBD1 or TRBD2 (5 bases each). Germline values: CDR1 SQVTM, CDR2 ANQGSEA. The CDR3 contains 15 residues. Between the trimmed V and J ends, which lost 6 bases and 3 bases, there was a span of 18 bases.